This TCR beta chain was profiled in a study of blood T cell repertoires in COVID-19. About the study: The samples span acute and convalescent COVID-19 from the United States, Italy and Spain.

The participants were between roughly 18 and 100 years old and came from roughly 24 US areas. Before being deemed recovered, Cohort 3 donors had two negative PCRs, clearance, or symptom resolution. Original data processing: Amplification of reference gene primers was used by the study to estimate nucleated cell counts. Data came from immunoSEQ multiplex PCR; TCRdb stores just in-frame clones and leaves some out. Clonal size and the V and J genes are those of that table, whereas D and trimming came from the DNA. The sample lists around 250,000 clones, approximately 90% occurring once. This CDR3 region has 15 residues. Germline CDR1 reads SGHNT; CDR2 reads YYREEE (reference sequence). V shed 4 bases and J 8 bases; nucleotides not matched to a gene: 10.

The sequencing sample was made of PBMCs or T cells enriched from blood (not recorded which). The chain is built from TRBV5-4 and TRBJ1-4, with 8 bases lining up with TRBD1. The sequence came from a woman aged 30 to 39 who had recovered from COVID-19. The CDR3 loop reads CASSSRGQGPEKLFF. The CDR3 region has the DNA TGTGCCAGCAGCAGTCGAGGACAGGGTCCAGAAAAACTGTTTTTT.